The sequence of this TCR beta chain was determined in a study of T-cell memory formation after mild COVID-19. This clonotype has at least ten counts. Its antigen is as yet unknown. Overall study findings and caveats: Cross-reactive memory apparently joined, as some responding clones appeared in pre-infection memory. Later expanders leaned CD4+, whereas clones that contracted between day 15 and 85 were balanced CD4/CD8.

Germline assignment: CDR1 LNHDA and CDR2 SQIVND (reference sequence). V was pared by 9 bases and J by 4 bases, with 15 bases between. This CDR3 is 13 amino acids long. Libraries for TCRalpha and TCRbeta carried sample barcodes and unique molecular identifiers via 5'RACE. TCRdb independently ran MiXCR on the 5' RACE reads; one entry per CDR3 protein. The sample contains around 36,000 distinct CDR3 sequences, over 9.5% of which appear only once. The chain has TRBV19 and TRBJ1-2; tentative D call: TRBD1 (5 bases). Material for sequencing was PBMCs or a T cell subset sorted from them (not recorded which). The receptor was derived from a man younger than 35 who had mild COVID-19 (a few samples of this study predate the infection). Cell type and time point are not known. DNA for the CDR3: TGTGCCAGCCAACCGGGGACGGCCTATGGCTACACCTTC. This sequence encodes CASQPGTAYGYTF.